Following are 19 T cell receptor beta chains from one sample sequenced in a study of T cell changes during pregnancy in multiple sclerosis. The table came from immunoSEQ multiplex PCR; TCRdb's copy has only in-frame clones and leaves some out. The repertoire consists of approximately 63,000 clones, with about nine tenths occurring once and the leading ten covering over 1%. The material was peripheral blood, obtained after pregnancy. The source of these receptors is a female donor in good health, enrolled as a control in a pregnancy study.

This CDR3 is CASSQGQGVTNEKLFF. The CDR3 DNA reads as TGCGCCAGCAGCCAAGGGCAGGGTGTGACTAATGAAAAACTGTTTTTT. The chain combines TRBV4-1 with TRBJ1-4, with D perhaps TRBD1 (5 bases). The CDR3 is 16 residues long. The ends were cut back, 1 base at V and 2 bases at J, with 11 bases in the middle. Germline CDR1 MGHRA, CDR2 YSYEKL.

The chain is built from TRBV14 and TRBJ1-1; D possibly corresponds to TRBD1 (5 bases). The germline V and J ends were trimmed by 4 bases and 3 bases, with 21 bases remaining between them. CDR1 SGHDN and CDR2 FVKESK come from the germline V gene. There are 17 residues in the CDR3. For the CDR3, the DNA is TGTGCCAGCAGCCCGGGGAGGTCCAGGGCAAGTTACACTGAAGCTTTCTTT. Translated, it gives CASSPGRSRASYTEAFF.

The rearrangement uses TRBV30 and TRBJ2-3; TRBD1 aligns across 9 bases. With 7 bases clipped from V and 2 bases from J, the junction kept 13 bases outside the gene matches. The CDR3 has 16 amino acids. CDR1 and CDR2 from the germline V gene are GTSNPN and SVGIG (reference sequence). CDR3 DNA: TGTGCCTTCCGAACGGCCCGGGACAGGGACACAGATACGCAGTATTTT. Protein sequence: CAFRTARDRDTDTQYF.

The chain has TRBV6-4 and TRBJ1-1, with 8 bases fitting TRBD1. V shed 4 bases and J 4 bases; nucleotides not matched to a gene: 2. CDR1 MRHNA and CDR2 SNTAGT come from the germline V gene. The CDR3 totals 13 residues. Here the CDR3 reads CASSAGGFTEAFF. CDR3 coding DNA: TGTGCCAGCAGTGCAGGGGGCTTCACTGAAGCTTTCTTT.

The chain employs TRBV6-5 and TRBJ1-2; D is possibly TRBD1 (5 bases). The V end lost 0 bases, the J end lost 10 bases, and 15 bases lay between the germline ends. CDR1 and CDR2 (germline): MNHEY, SVGAGI. CDR3 size: 14 residues. The CDR3 bases are TGTGCCAGCAGTTACTCCCGGGGGAAGCTATCCTACACCTTC. Amino acids: CASSYSRGKLSYTF.

The chain employs TRBV5-1 and TRBJ2-5; 7 nucleotides line up with TRBD2. V lost 5 bases and J lost 5; bases outside the gene matches: 9. The CDR3 length is 14 residues. Germline V CDR1 and CDR2: SGHRS, YFSETQ. For the CDR3, the DNA is TGCGCCAGCAGTCAGAGTCTAGCGGACGAGACCCAGTACTTC. Amino acid sequence: CASSQSLADETQYF.

In DNA form, the CDR3 reads TGTGCCAGTAGTATAATAGCGGGGGGCCAAGAGACCCAGTACTTC. It codes for CASSIIAGGQETQYF. This chain uses TRBV19 with TRBJ2-5, with TRBD2 identical over 10 bases. V lost 2 bases and J lost 1; bases outside the gene matches: 1. The germline gives CDR1 LNHDA, CDR2 SQIVND (reference sequence). CDR3 size: 15 residues.

This chain links TRBV28 with TRBJ1-5; 9 bases line up with TRBD1. In germline, CDR1 is MDHEN, CDR2 SYDVKM. The CDR3 has 15 residues. With V trimmed by 4 bases and J by 1 base, 2 bases remained unmatched. This chain's CDR3 is CASSWTGDSNQPQHF. CDR3 nucleotides: TGTGCCAGCAGTTGGACAGGGGACAGCAATCAGCCCCAGCATTTT.

The genes are TRBV7-2 and TRBJ2-1, with TRBD1 identical over 7 bases. From germline, CDR1 is SGHTA and CDR2 FQGNSA. With V trimmed by 5 bases and J by 4 bases, 5 bases remained unmatched. This CDR3 is 14 amino acids long. CDR3 nucleotides: TGTGCCAGCAGCCCACAACAGGGGTACAATGAGCAGTTCTTC. Amino acids: CASSPQQGYNEQFF.

The gene calls are TRBV19 and TRBJ1-2; perhaps TRBD1 as D (6 bases). Trimming pared 2 bases from V and 0 bases from J, leaving 19 bases between. CDR1 is LNHDA and CDR2 is SQIVND in the germline V gene (reference sequence). This CDR3 has 18 amino acids. This chain's CDR3 is CASSIPIIAGVSNYGYTF. The CDR3 bases are TGTGCCAGTAGTATACCGATTATTGCAGGGGTGTCTAACTATGGCTACACCTTC.

V is TRBV9 and J is TRBJ1-6; 8 bases agree with TRBD1. CDR1 is SGDLS, CDR2 YYNGEE, per germline. Trimming removed 4 bases from V and 6 bases from J; junction bases left unmatched: 9. The CDR3 totals 16 residues. CDR3 coding DNA: TGTGCCAGCAGCCCGGACAGGGATTCGGGTAATTCACCCCTCCACTTT. It is translated as CASSPDRDSGNSPLHF.

In DNA, the CDR3 is TGTGCCAGCAGCTTAGAGAGGACCCAGTACTTC. This gives the protein CASSLERTQYF. The rearrangement links TRBV7-9 to TRBJ2-5, with D unclear. V was clipped by 1 base and J by 7 bases, with 4 bases between them. From germline, CDR1 is SEHNR and CDR2 FQNEAQ (reference sequence). This CDR3 comprises 11 residues.

The chain is built from TRBV7-3 and TRBJ2-3; TRBD1 agrees at 7 bases. V was pared by 3 bases and J by 1 base, with 10 bases of the junction left unmatched. This CDR3 has 17 amino acids. Germline V CDR1 and CDR2: SGHTA, FQGTGA. CDR3 DNA: TGTGCCAGCAGCTTCTCTTCAACAGGGGCGGGCACAGATACGCAGTATTTT. Its translation is CASSFSSTGAGTDTQYF.

Here the CDR3 DNA reads TGCGCCAGCAGCTTGGAGGGGATTGACACTGAAGCTTTCTTT. Translation: CASSLEGIDTEAFF. The chain carries TRBV5-1 and TRBJ1-1, with D tentatively TRBD1 (5 bases). The CDR3 spans 14 residues. Trimming cost V 0 bases and J 3 bases, with 9 bases left between them. CDR1 is SGHRS, CDR2 YFSETQ, per germline. Supplemented by reference TRBV5-1 and TRBJ1-1, the full variable domain reads KAGVTQTPRYLIKTRGQQVTLSCSPISGHRSVSWYQQTPGQGLQFLFEYFSETQRNKGNFPGRFSGRQFSNSRSEMNVSTLELGDSALYLCASSLEGIDTEAFFGQGTRLTVV.

The chain carries TRBV18 and TRBJ1-3; D is unresolved. The V gene lost 2 bases and the J gene lost 4 bases, with 9 bases spanning the gap. Germline CDR1 reads KGHSH; CDR2 reads LQKENI. CDR3 length equals 14 residues. CDR3 nucleotides: TGTGCCAGCTCACCATCCTCCCCCGGAAACACCATATATTTT. Protein sequence: CASSPSSPGNTIYF.

The V gene is TRBV28, the J gene TRBJ1-2; TRBD1 matches 11 bases. This CDR3 spans 16 amino acids. CDR1 MDHEN and CDR2 SYDVKM come from the germline V gene. Germline trimming cut 5 bases from V and 8 bases from J; bases unmatched to any gene: 13. CDR3 sequence reads: CASSTSTGTGGYGYTF. DNA for the CDR3: TGTGCCAGCAGTACTAGTACCGGGACAGGGGGATACGGCTACACCTTC.

This clone is a singleton in its sample. The rearrangement uses TRBV5-6 and TRBJ2-5; D possibly corresponds to TRBD2 (5 bases). The germline V gene has CDR1 SGHDT and CDR2 YYEEEE. This CDR3 is 13 amino acids long. V was trimmed by 3 bases and J by 4 bases, leaving 10 bases between them. CDR3 sequence: CASSYPGIETQYF. CDR3 nucleotide sequence: TGTGCCAGCAGCTATCCGGGGATAGAGACCCAGTACTTC.

This chain links TRBV9 with TRBJ1-5, with 10 bases fitting TRBD1. The CDR3 loop spans 14 amino acids. CDR1 and CDR2 from the germline V gene are SGDLS and YYNGEE. With V trimmed by 3 bases and J by 8 bases, 5 bases remained unmatched. The CDR3 DNA follows: TGTGCCAGCAGCGCGACAGGGGGCTCGGAGCCCCAGCATTTT. Its translation: CASSATGGSEPQHF.

This clone has only a few counts. The junction departs from germline at one end; a sequencing error may be responsible. The chain combines TRBV6-5 with TRBJ1-6, with D perhaps TRBD1 (6 bases). The CDR3 runs 15 residues. CDR1 is MNHEY and CDR2 is SVGAGI in the germline V gene. The CDR3 region has the DNA TGTGCCAGCGGGAACCTCGGACAGACAAATTCGCCCCTCCACTTT. Its protein is CASGNLGQTNSPLHF.